These 24 T cell receptor beta chains were sequenced from one sample in a study of shared clonotypes between healthy human individuals. Assay: immunoSEQ multiplex PCR; the TCRdb copy retains only in-frame clones and omits some. Of approximately 500,000 clones listed, around 80% are singletons. The sequenced sample was PBMCs. Every receptor here comes from a woman aged 40 to 50 in good health. Some clones in this sample may be carry-over from other donors' samples.

This sequence joins TRBV15 and TRBJ2-3, with 8 bases identical to TRBD2. CDR1 and CDR2 from the germline V gene are LNHNV and YYDKDF (reference sequence). The CDR3 runs to 15 residues. Trimming cost V 5 bases and J 3 bases; bases outside gene matches: 7. CDR3 region: CATSPSGRGTDTQYF. As DNA, the CDR3 is TGTGCCACCAGCCCTAGCGGGCGGGGAACAGATACGCAGTATTTT.

The gene calls are TRBV5-1 and TRBJ2-2; D is undetermined. V lost 2 bases, J lost 3 bases, and 8 bases lay in between. This CDR3 region has 14 residues. Germline V CDR1 and CDR2: SGHRS, YFSETQ. The CDR3 spells CASSLQTDTGELFF. CDR3 in DNA: TGCGCCAGCAGCTTACAAACCGACACCGGGGAGCTGTTTTTT.

The chain joins TRBV5-1 to TRBJ2-3; TRBD2 might be the D (6 bases). Trimming shortened V by 4 bases and J by 5 bases, and 11 bases separated the two germline ends. The germline V gene encodes CDR1 SGHRS and CDR2 YFSETQ. This CDR3 has 13 amino acids. CDR3 residues: CASSQSGLDTQYF. CDR3 DNA sequence: TGCGCCAGCAGCCAATCGGGACTAGATACGCAGTATTTT.

The DNA of the CDR3 is TGTGCCAGCAGCTTAGTAGGGGAGGGGTACGAGCAGTACTTC. Translation gives CASSLVGEGYEQYF. This chain joins TRBV11-2 and TRBJ2-7; TRBD2 agrees at 7 bases. The CDR3 runs 14 residues. The germline CDR1 and CDR2 sequences are SGHAT and FQNNGV. The V and J ends lost 1 base and 4 bases, in that order; junction bases with no gene match: 4. Supplemented by reference TRBV11-2 and TRBJ2-7, the full variable domain reads EAGVAQSPRYKIIEKRQSVAFWCNPISGHATLYWYQQILGQGPKLLIQFQNNGVVDDSQLPKDRFSAERLKGVDSTLKIQPAKLEDSAVYLCASSLVGEGYEQYFGPGTRLTVT.

This clone has a single count. The chain links TRBV10-1 to TRBJ2-1; 8 positions match TRBD2. Germline V gives CDR1 WNHNN, CDR2 SYGVQD (reference sequence). V lost 2 bases and J lost 4; bases outside the gene matches: 4. CDR3 size: 15 residues. The CDR3 here is CASSETSGRYNEQFF. The CDR3 DNA is TGCGCCAGCAGTGAGACTAGCGGAAGGTACAATGAGCAGTTCTTC.

The V call is TRBV27, the J call TRBJ2-2, with D possibly being TRBD1 (6 bases). Deletions cut 3 bases from V and 0 bases from J, with 11 bases between. Germline CDR1 reads MNHEY; CDR2 reads SMNVEV (reference sequence). The CDR3 extends over 16 amino acids. Here the CDR3 reads CASSFDRNANTGELFF. Written as DNA, the CDR3 is TGTGCCAGCAGTTTCGACAGGAACGCGAACACCGGGGAGCTGTTTTTT.

This chain joins TRBV5-4 and TRBJ1-1; no firm D call. The V gene's germline CDR1 is SGHNT and CDR2 YYREEE (reference sequence). There are 13 residues in the CDR3. V lost 7 bases and J lost 0, with 10 bases in between. The CDR3 here is CASGIAMNTEAFF. DNA of the CDR3: TGTGCCAGCGGGATTGCTATGAACACTGAAGCTTTCTTT.

The chain carries TRBV6-1 and TRBJ1-2; no reliable D call. This CDR3 region has 13 residues. Per germline, CDR1 MNHNS and CDR2 SASEGT. V was cut by 2 bases and J by 0 bases, with 4 bases left in between. CDR3 protein: CASSERANYGYTF. The CDR3 DNA reads TGTGCCAGCAGTGAACGTGCTAACTATGGCTACACCTTC.

This chain uses TRBV4-3 with TRBJ2-3; D is unclear. Trimming cost V 0 bases and J 6 bases, with 13 bases left between them. The CDR3 covers 15 residues. Germline V gene lookup returns CDR1 LGHNA and CDR2 YSLEER. The CDR3 DNA is TGCGCCAGCAGCCAAGATAGGACCTCTTTTGATACGCAGTATTTT. It specifies CASSQDRTSFDTQYF.

The genes are TRBV7-8 and TRBJ2-7; D unclear. The CDR3 sequence is 12 residues long. CDR1 and CDR2 from the germline V gene are SGHVS and FQNEAQ. Trimming shortened V by 3 bases and J by 0 bases, and 3 bases separated the two germline ends. CDR3 residues: CASSFGSYEQYF. In nucleotides, the CDR3 is TGTGCCAGCAGCTTCGGCTCCTACGAGCAGTACTTC.

The V and J genes are TRBV21-1 and TRBJ2-7; the D call TRBD1 from the table was never checked on the DNA. TRBV21-1 is given as a pseudogene. This CDR3 has 14 residues. The CDR3 DNA reads as TGTGCCAGCATCATCCGGGACACCTCCTACGAGCAGTACTTC. Encoded protein: CASIIRDTSYEQYF.

The CDR3 loop reads CASSARDGDTDTQYF. The CDR3 nucleotides read TGTGCCAGCAGCGCCCGGGACGGGGACACAGATACGCAGTATTTT. The chain is built from TRBV7-3 and TRBJ2-3; D may correspond to TRBD1 or TRBD2 (5 bases each). This CDR3 spans 15 amino acids. V lost 5 bases, J lost 2 bases, and 14 bases lay in between. CDR1 SGHTA and CDR2 FQGTGA come from the germline V gene.

This chain uses TRBV15 with TRBJ2-3, with D hard to call. V was trimmed by 5 bases and J by 2 bases, leaving 8 bases between them. Germline CDR1 is LNHNV and CDR2 is YYDKDF (reference sequence). The CDR3 covers 13 residues. CDR3: CATSRRSTDTQYF. CDR3 coding DNA: TGTGCCACCAGCCGCAGGTCCACAGATACGCAGTATTTT. Full variable domain (outside the CDR3, taken from reference TRBV15 and TRBJ2-3): DAMVIQNPRYQVTQFGKPVTLSCSQTLNHNVMYWYQQKSSQAPKLLFHYYDKDFNNEADTPDNFQSRRPNTSFCFLDIRSPGLGDTAMYLCATSRRSTDTQYFGPGTRLTVL.

In its sample, this clone was seen many times. This sample also contains other DNA sequences that code for the same CDR3. The V and J genes are TRBV29-1 and TRBJ1-1; a weak D match, TRBD1 (5 bases). Germline V gene sequence: CDR1 SQVTM, CDR2 ANQGSEA. This CDR3 has 11 amino acids. Trimming removed 3 bases from V and 6 bases from J, with 8 bases in between. The CDR3 sequence: CSVEKGAEAFF. The CDR3 DNA sequence: TGCAGCGTTGAGAAAGGGGCTGAAGCTTTCTTT.

With respect to this clone: Within the sample, other DNA sequences also encode this same CDR3. This sequence joins TRBV18 and TRBJ1-1; TRBD1 is a possible D gene (6 bases). Per the germline V gene, CDR1 is KGHSH and CDR2 is LQKENI. V lost 6 bases to trimming and J lost 1 base, with 9 bases between them. The CDR3 is made up of 13 amino acids. CDR3 nucleotides: TGTGCCAGCTCTACCAGGGGGAACACTGAAGCTTTCTTT. Translation gives CASSTRGNTEAFF.

There are a few counts of this clone. The J gene is TRBJ1-6, the V gene TRBV5-1; no clear D gene. CDR1 is SGHRS and CDR2 is YFSETQ in the germline V gene. The CDR3 extends over 15 amino acids. V lost 4 bases to trimming and J lost 7 bases, with 15 bases between them. For the CDR3, the DNA is TGCGCCAGCAGCGTCGAGAGAGTTAGAAATTCACCCCTCCACTTT. This codes for CASSVERVRNSPLHF.

The gene calls are TRBV29-1 and TRBJ2-5; no clear D gene. Germline V lookup: CDR1 SQVTM, CDR2 ANQGSEA. The CDR3 sequence is 15 residues long. Trimming pared 0 bases from V and 3 bases from J, leaving 14 bases between. CDR3 sequence reads: CSVEDRSRPKETQYF. The CDR3 DNA reads as TGCAGCGTTGAAGATCGGAGCAGGCCGAAAGAGACCCAGTACTTC.

V is TRBV5-1 and J is TRBJ2-1, with 12 bases aligning to TRBD2. Germline CDR1 is SGHRS and CDR2 is YFSETQ. V lost 0 bases to trimming and J lost 9 bases; unmatched junction nucleotides: 7. The CDR3 covers 16 residues. The CDR3 sequence: CASSLARLAGVVEQFF. The CDR3 nucleotides read TGCGCCAGCAGCTTGGCCAGACTAGCGGGAGTGGTTGAGCAGTTCTTC.

A few counts support this clone. The chain couples TRBV9 to TRBJ2-3; TRBD2 agrees at 7 bases. Germline V gene sequence: CDR1 SGDLS, CDR2 YYNGEE. This CDR3 has 17 amino acids. Losses at the gene ends were 3 bases for V and 0 bases for J; bases not matched to a gene: 10. In DNA form, the CDR3 reads TGTGCCAGCAGCGCCACTGCGTCTAGCGGCAGCACAGATACGCAGTATTTT. Protein product: CASSATASSGSTDTQYF.

The J gene is TRBJ2-1, the V gene TRBV19; TRBD2 might be the D (5 bases). The CDR3 runs to 16 residues. The V and J ends lost 5 bases and 9 bases respectively, with 23 bases between them. Germline lookup yields CDR1 LNHDA and CDR2 SQIVND (reference sequence). In DNA, the CDR3 is TGTGCCAGTAGTGGTCTTGGACTTACGGCCTCGGGTGAGCAGTTCTTC. Amino acids: CASSGLGLTASGEQFF.

This clone was seen once. V gene TRBV5-4 combines with J gene TRBJ2-3, with no clear D. Trimming removed 0 bases from V and 6 bases from J, with 8 bases in between. The CDR3 extends over 13 amino acids. CDR1 and CDR2 (germline): SGHNT, YYREEE (reference sequence). This chain's CDR3 is CASSLGWVDTQYF. Written as DNA, the CDR3 is TGTGCCAGCAGCTTGGGCTGGGTGGATACGCAGTATTTT.

The V and J genes are TRBV29-1 and TRBJ1-5, with 7 bases aligning to TRBD1. There are 16 residues in the CDR3. Unmatched junction bases numbered 12, after V lost 4 bases and J lost 3 bases. The germline gives CDR1 SQVTM, CDR2 ANQGSEA. As DNA, the CDR3 is TGCAGCGTTGCCGAACCGGACAGGCTGGTCAATCAGCCCCAGCATTTT. Protein product: CSVAEPDRLVNQPQHF.

In regard to this clone: This may be a read error, as it is one base from a much larger clone. This specimen includes other DNA sequences encoding the same CDR3. The gene calls are TRBV30 and TRBJ2-3, with 7 bases that match TRBD1. There are 16 residues in the CDR3. The germline V gene encodes CDR1 GTSNPN and CDR2 SVGIG (reference sequence). V lost 5 bases to trimming and J lost 6 bases; unmatched junction nucleotides: 17. CDR3 bases: TGTGCCTGGGGGACCGGAGAGGGGGCTTCAACGGATACGCAGTATTTT. It yields the protein CAWGTGEGASTDTQYF.

This clone was picked up one time. The V call is TRBV6-6, the J call TRBJ2-2; D not resolved. V was pared by 3 bases and J by 1 base, with 9 bases between. The CDR3 has 15 amino acids. The V gene's germline CDR1 is MNHNY and CDR2 SVGAGI (reference sequence). As DNA, the CDR3 is TGTGCCAGCAGTTATTCAGGAATGAACACCGGGGAGCTGTTTTTT. Amino acids: CASSYSGMNTGELFF.